These 17 T cell receptor beta chains were all obtained from the same sample, sequenced in a study of CD8+ T cells in alopecia areata. RNA was extracted and reverse transcribed into cDNA as the sequencing template. Sequenced by immunoSEQ multiplex PCR; TCRdb stores in-frame clones only, minus some. Here the sample spans under 150,000 clones, about 46% being singletons. Material: NKG2D-low CD8+ T cells sorted from blood. The origin of the receptors is a human donor with alopecia areata.

This chain links TRBV7-8 with TRBJ2-1; D call uncertain. This CDR3 has 12 residues. V lost 6 bases, J lost 2 bases, and 5 bases lay in between. CDR1 is SGHVS, CDR2 FQNEAQ, per germline. In DNA, the CDR3 is TGTGCCAGCAGGGCCCCCTACAATGAGCAGTTCTTC. Translation: CASRAPYNEQFF.

The CDR3 coding sequence is TGTGCCAGCCGACTAGAGCTTGAGACCCAGTACTTC. This gives the protein CASRLELETQYF. This chain uses TRBV2 with TRBJ2-5; D may be TRBD2 (6 bases). V was cut by 8 bases and J by 5 bases, with 12 bases left in between. The CDR3 covers 12 residues. Germline V gene data show CDR1 as SNHLY and CDR2 as FYNNEI.

The DNA of the CDR3 is TGCAGCGTCCCGGGGGCTGGAAACACCATATATTTT. Its translation: CSVPGAGNTIYF. This rearrangement joins TRBV29-1 to TRBJ1-3; D may be TRBD1 (5 bases). The CDR3 contains 12 residues. Deletions cut 6 bases from V and 2 bases from J, with 8 bases between. From germline, CDR1 is SQVTM and CDR2 ANQGSEA.

The chain recombines TRBV29-1 with TRBJ1-2; the D is unclear. The length of the CDR3 is 11 residues. CDR1 is SQVTM, CDR2 ANQGSEA, per germline. The V and J ends lost 6 bases and 3 bases respectively, with 8 bases between them. This CDR3 reads CSVADDYGYTF. The CDR3 DNA reads as TGCAGCGTCGCAGACGACTATGGCTACACCTTC.

This clone was seen only a few times. This rearrangement joins TRBV29-1 to TRBJ2-4; D may be TRBD1 or TRBD2 (5 bases each). This CDR3 has 13 amino acids. Trimming left V 4 bases short and J 4 bases short, with 11 bases between. Germline assignment: CDR1 SQVTM and CDR2 ANQGSEA. The CDR3 DNA is TGCAGCGTTGGGGACGGCCTGAAAAACATTCAGTACTTC. Translation: CSVGDGLKNIQYF.

As to this clone: The same CDR3 arises from other DNA sequences in this sample as well. V and J are TRBV29-1 and TRBJ2-1; D not resolved. The ends were cut back, 4 bases at V and 4 bases at J, with 8 bases in the middle. CDR1 and CDR2 (germline): SQVTM, ANQGSEA. This CDR3 is built from 12 residues. CDR3 nucleotides: TGCAGCGTTGGAGGAACATACAATGAGCAGTTCTTC. It codes for CSVGGTYNEQFF.

The J gene is TRBJ2-3, the V gene TRBV4-1; 8 bases match TRBD1. Trimming at V came to 2 bases and at J to 3 bases, leaving 4 bases not matched to a gene. The CDR3 contains 15 residues. From germline, CDR1 is MGHRA and CDR2 YSYEKL. CDR3 coding DNA: TGCGCCAGCAGCCAAAGGACAGGGAGTACAGATACGCAGTATTTT. Translating it yields CASSQRTGSTDTQYF.

The V and J genes are TRBV30 and TRBJ2-1, with TRBD2 identical over 7 bases. J gave up 5 bases and V 5 bases, and 3 bases lay outside the gene matches. The CDR3 contains 12 residues. Germline V gene data show CDR1 as GTSNPN and CDR2 as SVGIG (reference sequence). The CDR3 nucleotides are TGTGCCTGGGCCAGCGGGGACAATGAGCAGTTCTTC. It translates to CAWASGDNEQFF. Supplemented by reference TRBV30 and TRBJ2-1, the full variable domain reads SQTIHQWPATLVQPVGSPLSLECTVEGTSNPNLYWYRQAAGRGLQLLFYSVGIGQISSEVPQNLSASRPQDRQFILSSKKLLLSDSGFYLCAWASGDNEQFFGPGTRLTVL.

This chain uses TRBV30 with TRBJ1-6; a possible D gene is TRBD1 (6 bases). The V end lost 6 bases, the J end lost 8 bases, and 14 bases lay between the germline ends. This CDR3 is 13 amino acids long. Germline CDR1 GTSNPN, CDR2 SVGIG (reference sequence). CDR3: CACDRDTDSPLHF. The CDR3 coding sequence is TGTGCCTGCGACCGGGACACCGATTCACCCCTCCACTTT.

The chain links TRBV30 to TRBJ1-1; 9 nucleotides line up with TRBD1. The germline gives CDR1 GTSNPN, CDR2 SVGIG (reference sequence). V shed 3 bases, J shed 6 bases, and the junction held 11 bases outside the gene matches. CDR3 length equals 15 residues. DNA for the CDR3: TGTGCCTGGAGAGTACCGGGACAGGGAGTCCCTGAAGCTTTCTTT. Amino acid sequence: CAWRVPGQGVPEAFF.

The chain combines TRBV30 with TRBJ2-7; maybe TRBD2 (5 bases). Trimming took 1 base from V and 6 from J, leaving 13 bases between them. The CDR3 has 13 residues. Germline CDR1 GTSNPN, CDR2 SVGIG (reference sequence). The CDR3 here is CAWSDVGGGEQYF. The CDR3 bases are TGTGCCTGGAGTGATGTAGGAGGCGGCGAGCAGTACTTC. Combining the CDR3 with reference TRBV30 and TRBJ2-7 gives the whole variable domain SQTIHQWPATLVQPVGSPLSLECTVEGTSNPNLYWYRQAAGRGLQLLFYSVGIGQISSEVPQNLSASRPQDRQFILSSKKLLLSDSGFYLCAWSDVGGGEQYFGPGTRLTVT.

The chain links TRBV18 to TRBJ2-5; D tentatively fits TRBD1 or TRBD2 (5 bases each). With 4 bases removed from V and 0 bases from J, the gap between germline ends came to 15 bases. The germline CDR1 and CDR2 sequences are KGHSH and LQKENI. The CDR3 is 16 residues long. DNA for the CDR3: TGTGCCAGCTCACTCTACGGGGCAGGGAACCAAGAGACCCAGTACTTC. This sequence encodes CASSLYGAGNQETQYF.

The chain joins TRBV7-2 to TRBJ2-1, with 7 nucleotides matching TRBD2. This CDR3 comprises 17 residues. The germline gives CDR1 SGHTA, CDR2 FQGNSA. J was trimmed by 0 bases and V by 6 bases; bases with no gene match: 11. The CDR3 DNA reads as TGTGCCAGCAGTCCTTACCGAGCGGGACTCTCCTACAATGAGCAGTTCTTC. Its protein is CASSPYRAGLSYNEQFF.

The genes are TRBV9 and TRBJ2-1, with 8 bases identical to TRBD2. CDR3 length: 13 amino acids. Germline V gene sequence: CDR1 SGDLS, CDR2 YYNGEE. V gave up 0 bases and J gave up 10 bases; unmatched junction bases: 3. CDR3 in DNA: TGTGCCAGCAGCGTAGATAGCGGGATAGAGCAGTTCTTC. Translation: CASSVDSGIEQFF.

The V and J genes are TRBV5-6 and TRBJ1-2; no firm D call. The CDR3 is 14 residues long. Looked up from germline, CDR1 is SGHDT and CDR2 is YYEEEE. Trimming took 0 bases from V and 5 from J, leaving 11 bases between them. The CDR3 loop is CASSLGRTLYGYTF. DNA of the CDR3: TGTGCCAGCAGCTTGGGACGGACGCTGTATGGCTACACCTTC.

This rearrangement joins TRBV11-2 to TRBJ2-7; a possible D gene is TRBD2 (6 bases). The CDR3 is made up of 14 amino acids. V was pared by 1 base and J by 5 bases, with 12 bases between. CDR1 is SGHAT, CDR2 FQNNGV, per germline. CDR3 sequence reads: CASSLGAGSNEQYF. For the CDR3, the DNA is TGTGCCAGCAGCTTAGGTGCGGGGTCCAACGAGCAGTACTTC.

This clone showed up just a few times. This chain uses TRBV29-1 with TRBJ2-1; D is uncertain. Germline lookup yields CDR1 SQVTM and CDR2 ANQGSEA. V lost 4 bases and J 5 bases, leaving 9 bases between the germline ends. CDR3 length: 12 amino acids. Here the CDR3 DNA reads TGCAGCGTTGCGAATACGGACAATGAGCAGTTCTTC. Translated: CSVANTDNEQFF.